This T cell receptor beta chain was profiled in a study of blood T cell repertoires in COVID-19. Profiling relied on immunoSEQ multiplex PCR, and the TCRdb table lists in-frame clones only, not all of them. The repertoire has some 30,000 clones, about 90% of them found once; the top ten carry 14%. CDR3 size: 13 residues. Germline-derived CDR1 and CDR2 are SQVTM and ANQGSEA. Trimming took 6 bases from V and 1 from J; bases not matched to a gene: 5. Sequenced material: peripheral blood. The TCR was taken from a human donor with active COVID-19. The donor label of this sample is uncertain. The V gene is TRBV29-1, the J gene TRBJ1-1; 7 bases fit TRBD1. The chain's CDR3 is CSVEGQPNTEAFF. The CDR3 DNA reads TGCAGCGTAGAGGGACAGCCGAACACTGAAGCTTTCTTT.